The 15 T cell receptor beta chains below all came from one sample that was sequenced in a study of T cell responses to AZD1222 COVID-19 vaccine. TCRdb keeps only in-frame clones here, not all; method: immunoSEQ multiplex PCR. Altogether about 260,000 clones are present, roughly 93% being singletons, with the ten largest covering 0.55%. The sample in question was peripheral blood, obtained on day 0 of AZD1222 vaccination. The receptor set was obtained from an adult in good health.

The chain has TRBV29-1 and TRBJ2-1, with TRBD2 matching 12 bases. Germline CDR1 is SQVTM and CDR2 is ANQGSEA. This CDR3 has 15 residues. V lost 7 bases to trimming and J lost 7 bases; unmatched junction nucleotides: 11. CDR3 DNA sequence: TGCAGCGCCGATTTTCTAGCGGGAGGGCCGAATGAGCAGTTCTTC. It encodes CSADFLAGGPNEQFF.

The chain has TRBV2 and TRBJ2-2, with 7 bases lining up with TRBD2. Germline values: CDR1 SNHLY, CDR2 FYNNEI. Germline trimming cut 7 bases from V and 0 bases from J; bases unmatched to any gene: 11. The CDR3 loop spans 17 amino acids. The CDR3: CASTPNRLAANTGELFF. DNA for the CDR3: TGTGCCAGCACCCCAAACAGACTAGCAGCGAACACCGGGGAGCTGTTTTTT.

The genes are TRBV5-1 and TRBJ1-2, with 9 bases that match TRBD1. V lost 0 bases and J lost 5; bases outside the gene matches: 2. The CDR3 consists of 14 residues. Per the germline V gene, CDR1 is SGHRS and CDR2 is YFSETQ. DNA for the CDR3: TGCGCCAGCAGCTTGGGGACAGGGGCATATGGCTACACCTTC. Amino acid sequence: CASSLGTGAYGYTF. Using reference TRBV5-1 and TRBJ1-2 for the parts outside the CDR3, the full variable domain is KAGVTQTPRYLIKTRGQQVTLSCSPISGHRSVSWYQQTPGQGLQFLFEYFSETQRNKGNFPGRFSGRQFSNSRSEMNVSTLELGDSALYLCASSLGTGAYGYTFGSGTRLTVV.

The V call is TRBV28, the J call TRBJ1-5; D unresolved. Deletions cut 5 bases from V and 0 bases from J, with 11 bases between. In germline, CDR1 is MDHEN, CDR2 SYDVKM. This CDR3 is built from 15 residues. CDR3 residues: CASSPGGNSNQPQHF. Written as DNA, the CDR3 is TGTGCCAGCAGTCCGGGCGGGAATAGCAATCAGCCCCAGCATTTT. Filled out from reference TRBV28 and TRBJ1-5, the complete variable domain reads DVKVTQSSRYLVKRTGEKVFLECVQDMDHENMFWYRQDPGLGLRLIYFSYDVKMKEKGDIPEGYSVSREKKERFSLILESASTNQTSMYLCASSPGGNSNQPQHFGDGTRLSIL.

The rearrangement links TRBV7-9 to TRBJ1-1; D not resolved. Germline V CDR1 and CDR2: SEHNR, FQNEAQ (reference sequence). The CDR3 sequence is 15 residues long. Trimming shortened V by 5 bases and J by 4 bases, and 17 bases separated the two germline ends. CDR3 sequence (DNA): TGTGCCAGCAGCCTCCTGGGAGGTTCCAGCACTGAAGCTTTCTTT. This sequence encodes CASSLLGGSSTEAFF.

The rearrangement uses TRBV18 and TRBJ1-2; 7 bases match TRBD1. Trimming took 3 bases from V and 1 from J; bases not matched to a gene: 11. The CDR3 runs 17 residues. Germline V CDR1 and CDR2: KGHSH, LQKENI. This chain's CDR3 is CASSPVGQYDYNYGYTF. The CDR3 DNA sequence: TGTGCCAGCTCACCGGTGGGACAGTATGACTATAACTATGGCTACACCTTC.

Comments on this clone: One end of the junction varies from germline; a read error may be responsible. This chain connects TRBV3-1 (or the pseudogene TRBV3-2) to TRBJ1-5; unclear D gene. The CDR3 sequence is 13 residues long. CDR1 is LGHDT, CDR2 YNNKEL, per germline (reference sequence). The CDR3 DNA reads as TGTGCCAGCGGCCATGGGGTGGATCAGCCCCAGCATTTT. This sequence encodes CASGHGVDQPQHF.

This chain connects TRBV2 to TRBJ2-7, with 7 bases aligning to TRBD1. This CDR3 is 14 amino acids long. Germline-derived CDR1 and CDR2 are SNHLY and FYNNEI. The ends lost 3 bases at V and 3 bases at J; junction bases unmatched: 5. CDR3 sequence reads: CASSDPAGGYEQYF. The CDR3 DNA sequence: TGTGCCAGCAGTGACCCGGCAGGGGGCTACGAGCAGTACTTC.

This clone was found once. The V gene is TRBV5-1, the J gene TRBJ1-2; possible D gene TRBD1, 5 bases. Germline CDR1 SGHRS, CDR2 YFSETQ. This CDR3 comprises 13 residues. Trimming took 3 bases from V and 7 from J, leaving 13 bases between them. The CDR3 DNA reads TGCGCCAGCAGCTGGGGGACGGACATTGGCTACACCTTC. It translates to CASSWGTDIGYTF.

This clone was detected ten times or more. J is TRBJ2-7 and V is TRBV4-1; TRBD1 matches 8 bases. The germline CDR1 and CDR2 sequences are MGHRA and YSYEKL. With 5 bases clipped from V and 2 bases from J, the junction kept 5 bases outside the gene matches. The CDR3 is 14 amino acids. The CDR3 loop is CASSTGQGPYEQYF. CDR3 nucleotides: TGCGCCAGCAGCACCGGACAGGGACCCTACGAGCAGTACTTC.

The chain links TRBV5-1 to TRBJ2-5; a weak D match, TRBD1 (6 bases). The CDR3 consists of 15 residues. From germline, CDR1 is SGHRS and CDR2 YFSETQ. Trimming stripped 0 bases from V and 2 bases from J, with 11 bases between. The CDR3 DNA follows: TGCGCCAGCAGCTTGGTTGGGACACAACAAGAGACCCAGTACTTC. Translating gives CASSLVGTQQETQYF.

The chain joins TRBV27 to TRBJ1-2; D ambiguous. Germline CDR1 and CDR2: MNHEY and SMNVEV (reference sequence). The CDR3 has 14 residues. Trimming shortened V by 2 bases and J by 4 bases, and 11 bases separated the two germline ends. CDR3 nucleotide sequence: TGTGCCAGCAGTTTAGGCGTCACTACCTATGGCTACACCTTC. Translating it yields CASSLGVTTYGYTF.

The CDR3 DNA sequence: TGTGCCACCAGGGGGACCGTAAAAGATACGCAGTATTTT. It yields the protein CATRGTVKDTQYF. The rearrangement joins TRBV15 to TRBJ2-3; the D gene could be TRBD1 or TRBD2 (5 bases each). CDR3 length equals 13 residues. The V end lost 6 bases, the J end lost 5 bases, and 12 bases lay between the germline ends. Germline-derived CDR1 and CDR2 are LNHNV and YYDKDF (reference sequence).

The chain couples TRBV18 to TRBJ1-1; D not resolved. There are 12 residues in the CDR3. Deletions cut 2 bases from V and 3 bases from J, with 4 bases between. The germline CDR1 and CDR2 sequences are KGHSH and LQKENI. For the CDR3, the DNA is TGTGCCAGCTCACCAGCGTACACTGAAGCTTTCTTT. It yields the protein CASSPAYTEAFF.

The CDR3 coding sequence is TGTGCCTGGAGTAGGGGATTCGGTAATGAAAAACTGTTTTTT. It specifies CAWSRGFGNEKLFF. The chain combines TRBV30 with TRBJ1-4; tentative D call: TRBD1 (5 bases). Per germline, CDR1 GTSNPN and CDR2 SVGIG (reference sequence). Trimming stripped 2 bases from V and 4 bases from J, with 11 bases between. The CDR3 loop spans 14 amino acids. Looking up the rest from reference TRBV30 and TRBJ1-4 gives the full variable domain: SQTIHQWPATLVQPVGSPLSLECTVEGTSNPNLYWYRQAAGRGLQLLFYSVGIGQISSEVPQNLSASRPQDRQFILSSKKLLLSDSGFYLCAWSRGFGNEKLFFGSGTQLSVL.